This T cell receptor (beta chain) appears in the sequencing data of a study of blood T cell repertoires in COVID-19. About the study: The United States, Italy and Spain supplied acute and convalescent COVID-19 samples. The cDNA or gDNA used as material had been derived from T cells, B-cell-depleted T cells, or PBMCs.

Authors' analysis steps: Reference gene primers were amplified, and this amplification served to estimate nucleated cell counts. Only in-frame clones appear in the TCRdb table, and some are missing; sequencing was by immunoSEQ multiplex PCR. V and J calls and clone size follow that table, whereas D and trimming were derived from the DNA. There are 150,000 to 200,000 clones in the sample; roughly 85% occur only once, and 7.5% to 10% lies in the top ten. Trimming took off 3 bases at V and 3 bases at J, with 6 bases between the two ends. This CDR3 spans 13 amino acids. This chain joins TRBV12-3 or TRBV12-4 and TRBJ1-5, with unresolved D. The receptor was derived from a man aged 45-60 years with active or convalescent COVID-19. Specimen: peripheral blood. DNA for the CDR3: TGTGCCAGCAGTTTCAGTGACAATCAGCCCCAGCATTTT. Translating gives CASSFSDNQPQHF.